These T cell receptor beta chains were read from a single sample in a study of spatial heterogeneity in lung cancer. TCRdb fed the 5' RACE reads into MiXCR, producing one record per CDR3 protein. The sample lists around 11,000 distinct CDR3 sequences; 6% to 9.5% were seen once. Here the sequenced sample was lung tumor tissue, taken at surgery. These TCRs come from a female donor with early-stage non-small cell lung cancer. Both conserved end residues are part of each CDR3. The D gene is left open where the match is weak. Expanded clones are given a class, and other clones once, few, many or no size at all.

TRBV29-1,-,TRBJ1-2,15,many,CSVDWKAGAGYGYTF,TGCAGCGTTGATTGGAAAGCAGGGGCTGGCTATGGCTACACCTTC
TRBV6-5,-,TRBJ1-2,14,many,CASSYSTGAGGYTF,TGTGCCAGCAGTTACTCGACTGGGGCAGGGGGCTACACCTTC
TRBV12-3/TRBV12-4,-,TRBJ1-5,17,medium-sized,CASSSQGGPRFNQPQHF,TGTGCCAGCAGTTCCCAGGGAGGGCCGAGATTCAATCAGCCCCAGCATTTT
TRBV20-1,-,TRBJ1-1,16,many,CSARSVRGSGNTEAFF,TGCAGTGCTAGGTCGGTCCGGGGGTCGGGGAACACTGAAGCTTTCTTT
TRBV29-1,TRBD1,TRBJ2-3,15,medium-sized,CSVETGGPGTDTQYF,TGCAGCGTTGAGACAGGGGGACCGGGAACAGATACGCAGTATTTT
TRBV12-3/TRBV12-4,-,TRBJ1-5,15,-,CASSKQGKSNQPQHF,TGTGCCAGCAGTAAACAGGGAAAGAGCAATCAGCCCCAGCATTTT
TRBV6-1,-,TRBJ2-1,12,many,CASSEGGGEQFF,TGTGCCAGCAGTGAGGGGGGAGGTGAGCAGTTCTTC
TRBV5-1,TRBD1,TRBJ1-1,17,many,CASSLTPGGQGMSEAFF,TGCGCCAGCAGCTTGACCCCCGGCGGACAGGGGATGTCTGAAGCTTTCTTT
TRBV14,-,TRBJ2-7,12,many,CASSQDSYEQYF,TGTGCCAGCAGCCAAGATTCCTACGAGCAGTACTTC
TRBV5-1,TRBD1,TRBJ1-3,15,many,CASSAGQSSGNTIYF,TGCGCCAGCAGCGCGGGACAGAGCTCTGGAAACACCATATATTTT
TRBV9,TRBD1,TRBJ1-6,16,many,CASSTGTVSYNSPLHF,TGTGCCAGCAGCACCGGGACAGTCTCCTATAATTCACCCCTCCACTTT
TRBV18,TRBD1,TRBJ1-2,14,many,CASSLKGQIYGYTF,TGTGCCAGCTCCCTTAAGGGACAGATCTATGGCTACACCTTC
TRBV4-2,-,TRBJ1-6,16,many,CASSPGTSSINSPLHF,TGTGCCAGCAGCCCTGGGACATCCTCGATCAATTCACCCCTCCACTTT
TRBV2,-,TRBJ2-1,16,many,CASRGVAGRNYNEQFF,TGTGCCAGCAGGGGCGTTGCGGGGAGAAACTACAATGAGCAGTTCTTC
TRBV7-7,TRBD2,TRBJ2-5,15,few,CASSLGTSTKETQYF,TGTGCCAGCAGCTTGGGGACTAGCACTAAAGAGACCCAGTACTTC
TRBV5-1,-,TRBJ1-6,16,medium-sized,CASSSNGANYNSPLHF,TGCGCCAGCAGCTCAAACGGGGCCAACTATAATTCACCCCTCCACTTT
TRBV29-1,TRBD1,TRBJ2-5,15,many,CSVGRDSRVQETQYF,TGCAGCGTCGGACGGGACAGCCGAGTTCAAGAGACCCAGTACTTC
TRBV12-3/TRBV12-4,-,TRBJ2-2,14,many,CASSLGALIGELFF,TGTGCCAGCAGTTTAGGGGCTCTTATCGGGGAGCTGTTTTTT
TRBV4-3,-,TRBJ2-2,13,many,CASSQDNSGELFF,TGCGCCAGCAGCCAAGATAACTCCGGGGAGCTGTTTTTT
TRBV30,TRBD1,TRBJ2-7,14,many,CAWSVTGDPYEQYF,TGTGCCTGGAGTGTGACAGGGGACCCCTACGAGCAGTACTTC
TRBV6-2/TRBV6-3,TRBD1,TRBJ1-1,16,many,CASRRQGASGNTEAFF,TGTGCCAGCAGACGACAGGGGGCGAGCGGGAACACTGAAGCTTTCTTT
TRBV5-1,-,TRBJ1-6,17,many,CASSLASGGMVNSPLHF,TGCGCCAGCAGCTTGGCTTCGGGGGGCATGGTAAATTCACCCCTCCACTTT
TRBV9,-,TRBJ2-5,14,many,CASSVMPSRETQYF,TGTGCCAGCAGCGTAATGCCCTCCCGGGAGACCCAGTACTTC
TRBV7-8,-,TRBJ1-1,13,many,CASSLSGRGEAFF,TGTGCCAGCAGCTTGTCTGGTAGGGGTGAAGCTTTCTTT
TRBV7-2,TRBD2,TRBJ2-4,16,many,CASTIIGLAAKNIQYF,TGTGCCAGCACCATTATCGGACTAGCGGCTAAAAACATTCAGTACTTC
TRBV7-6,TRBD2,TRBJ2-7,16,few,CASSLEDRGGALEQYF,TGTGCCAGCAGCTTGGAGGACCGCGGGGGGGCCCTGGAGCAGTACTTC
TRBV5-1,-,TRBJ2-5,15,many,CASSPGLRGQETQYF,TGCGCCAGCAGCCCAGGACTCCGGGGGCAAGAGACCCAGTACTTC
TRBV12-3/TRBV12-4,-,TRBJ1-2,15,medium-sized,CASSLSQGVNYGYTF,TGTGCCAGCAGTTTATCTCAGGGTGTTAACTATGGCTACACCTTC
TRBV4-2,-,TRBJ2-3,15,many,CASSQVAASTDTQYF,TGTGCCAGCAGCCAAGTAGCGGCTAGCACAGATACGCAGTATTTT
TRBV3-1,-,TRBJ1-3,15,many,CASSPKGGGGNTIYF,TGTGCCAGCAGCCCTAAGGGGGGGGGAGGAAACACCATATATTTT
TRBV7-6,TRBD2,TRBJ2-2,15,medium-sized,CASSLGVAGAGELFF,TGTGCCAGCAGCCTTGGGGTAGCGGGGGCCGGGGAGCTGTTTTTT
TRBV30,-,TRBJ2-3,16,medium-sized,CAWGRSSRKSTDTQYF,TGTGCCTGGGGACGATCTAGCAGAAAAAGCACAGATACGCAGTATTTT
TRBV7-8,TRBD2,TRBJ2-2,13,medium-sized,CASSFGRAGELFF,TGTGCCAGCTCCTTTGGGAGGGCCGGGGAGCTGTTTTTT
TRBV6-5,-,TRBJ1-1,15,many,CASSPQPGANTEAFF,TGTGCCAGCAGTCCACAACCGGGCGCGAACACTGAAGCTTTCTTT
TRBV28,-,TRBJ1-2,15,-,CASSPLLAGDYGYTF,TGTGCCAGCAGTCCCCTTCTGGCAGGGGACTATGGCTACACCTTC
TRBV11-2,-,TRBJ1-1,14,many,CASSLDGIGTEAFF,TGTGCCAGCAGCTTAGACGGGATAGGCACTGAAGCTTTCTTT
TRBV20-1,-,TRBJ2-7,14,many,CSARRDRFPYEQYF,TGCAGTGCTAGAAGAGACCGTTTCCCCTACGAGCAGTACTTC
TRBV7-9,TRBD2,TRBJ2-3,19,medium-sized,CASSPPSGGPPRLTDTQYF,TGTGCCAGCAGCCCCCCCAGCGGGGGGCCCCCCAGGTTGACAGATACGCAGTATTTT
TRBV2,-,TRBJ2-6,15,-,CASSVDYSGANVLTF,TGTGCCAGCAGTGTAGACTACTCTGGGGCCAACGTCCTGACTTTC
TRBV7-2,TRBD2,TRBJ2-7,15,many,CASSLGAGAAYEQYF,TGTGCCAGCAGCTTGGGAGCGGGGGCCGCCTACGAGCAGTACTTC
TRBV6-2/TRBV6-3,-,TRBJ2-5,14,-,CASSPDWLQETQYF,TGTGCCAGCAGCCCTGACTGGCTGCAAGAGACCCAGTACTTC
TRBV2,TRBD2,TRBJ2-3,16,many,CASSEQGTSGADTQYF,TGTGCCAGCAGTGAGCAAGGGACTAGCGGGGCAGATACGCAGTATTTT
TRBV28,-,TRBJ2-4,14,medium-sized,CASSKPLAKNIQYF,TGTGCCAGCAGCAAACCCCTAGCCAAAAACATTCAGTACTTC
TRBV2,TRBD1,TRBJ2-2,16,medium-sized,CASRGLGTVNTGELFF,TGTGCCAGCAGAGGACTTGGGACAGTGAACACCGGGGAGCTGTTTTTT
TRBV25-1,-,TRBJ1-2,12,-,CASGRRVYGYTF,TGTGCCAGCGGACGGAGAGTCTATGGCTACACCTTC
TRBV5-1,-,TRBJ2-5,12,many,CASRQGRETQYF,TGCGCCAGCAGACAGGGTCGGGAGACCCAGTACTTC
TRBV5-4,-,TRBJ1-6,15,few,CASSLETGSLAPLHF,TGTGCCAGCAGCTTGGAAACAGGGAGCTTGGCACCCCTCCACTTT